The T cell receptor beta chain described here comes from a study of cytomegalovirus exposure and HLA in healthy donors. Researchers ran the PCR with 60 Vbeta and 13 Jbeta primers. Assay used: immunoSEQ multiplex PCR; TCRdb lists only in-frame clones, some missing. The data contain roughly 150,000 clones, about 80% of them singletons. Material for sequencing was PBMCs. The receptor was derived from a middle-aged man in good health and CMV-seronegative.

CDR3 DNA sequence: TGTGCCACCGGGGAAACTAACACTGAAGCTTTCTTT. Residues: CATGETNTEAFF. The V gene is TRBV10-3, the J gene TRBJ1-1; D is ambiguous. The CDR3 totals 12 residues. The germline V and J ends were trimmed by 10 bases and 2 bases, with 11 bases remaining between them. Germline-derived CDR1 and CDR2 are ENHRY and SYGVKD.